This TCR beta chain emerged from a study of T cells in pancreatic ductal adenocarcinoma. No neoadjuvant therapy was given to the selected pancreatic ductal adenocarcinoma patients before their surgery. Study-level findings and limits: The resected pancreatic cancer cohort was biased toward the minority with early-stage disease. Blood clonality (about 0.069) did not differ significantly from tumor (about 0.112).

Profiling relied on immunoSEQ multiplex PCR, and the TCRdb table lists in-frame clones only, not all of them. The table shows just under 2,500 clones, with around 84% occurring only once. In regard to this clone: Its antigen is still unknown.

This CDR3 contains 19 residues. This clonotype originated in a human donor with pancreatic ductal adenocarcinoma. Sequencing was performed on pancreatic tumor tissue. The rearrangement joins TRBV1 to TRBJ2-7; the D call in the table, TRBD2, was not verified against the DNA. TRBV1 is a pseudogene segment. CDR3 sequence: CTSSQRRGLAGGLPYEQYF. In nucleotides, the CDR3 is TGCACCAGCAGCCAACGGCGGGGACTAGCGGGAGGGCTCCCCTACGAGCAGTACTTC.